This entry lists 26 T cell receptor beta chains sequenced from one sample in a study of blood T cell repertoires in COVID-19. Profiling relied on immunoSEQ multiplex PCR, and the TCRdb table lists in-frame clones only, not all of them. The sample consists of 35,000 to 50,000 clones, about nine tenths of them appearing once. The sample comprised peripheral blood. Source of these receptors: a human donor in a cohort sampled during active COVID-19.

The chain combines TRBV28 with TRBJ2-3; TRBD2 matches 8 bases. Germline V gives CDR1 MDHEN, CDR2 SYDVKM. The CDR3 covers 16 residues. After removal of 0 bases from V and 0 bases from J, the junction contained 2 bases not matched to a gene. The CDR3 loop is CASSLWSSGSTDTQYF. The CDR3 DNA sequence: TGTGCCAGCAGTTTATGGTCTAGCGGGAGCACAGATACGCAGTATTTT. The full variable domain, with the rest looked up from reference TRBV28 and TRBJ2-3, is DVKVTQSSRYLVKRTGEKVFLECVQDMDHENMFWYRQDPGLGLRLIYFSYDVKMKEKGDIPEGYSVSREKKERFSLILESASTNQTSMYLCASSLWSSGSTDTQYFGPGTRLTVL.

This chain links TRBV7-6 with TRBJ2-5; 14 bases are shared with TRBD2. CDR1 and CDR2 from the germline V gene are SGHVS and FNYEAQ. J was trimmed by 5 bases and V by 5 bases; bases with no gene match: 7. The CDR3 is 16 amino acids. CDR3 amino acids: CASSPGLAGVRETQYF. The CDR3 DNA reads TGTGCCAGCAGCCCGGGACTAGCGGGAGTACGGGAGACCCAGTACTTC.

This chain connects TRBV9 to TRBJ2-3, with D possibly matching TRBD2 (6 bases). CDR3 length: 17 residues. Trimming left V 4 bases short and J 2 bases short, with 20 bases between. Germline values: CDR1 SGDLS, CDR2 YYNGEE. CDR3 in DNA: TGTGCCAGCAGCTCAATTCCCCGTAGCGGAATCACAGATACGCAGTATTTT. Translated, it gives CASSSIPRSGITDTQYF.

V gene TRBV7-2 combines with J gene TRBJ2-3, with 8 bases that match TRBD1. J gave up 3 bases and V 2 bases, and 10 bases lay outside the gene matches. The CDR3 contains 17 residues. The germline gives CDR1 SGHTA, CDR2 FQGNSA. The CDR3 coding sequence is TGTGCCAGCAGCTTAAAAGCGTCAGGGGGCATGACAGATACGCAGTATTTT. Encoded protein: CASSLKASGGMTDTQYF. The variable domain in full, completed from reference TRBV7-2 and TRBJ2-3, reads GAGVSQSPSNKVTEKGKDVELRCDPISGHTALYWYRQSLGQGLEFLIYFQGNSAPDKSGLPSDRFSAERTGGSVSTLTIQRTQQEDSAVYLCASSLKASGGMTDTQYFGPGTRLTVL.

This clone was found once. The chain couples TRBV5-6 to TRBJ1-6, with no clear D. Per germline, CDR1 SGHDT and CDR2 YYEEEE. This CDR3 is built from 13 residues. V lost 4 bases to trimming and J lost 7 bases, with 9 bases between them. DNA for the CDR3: TGTGCCAGCAGCCCGACAAGAAATTCACCCCTCCACTTT. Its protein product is CASSPTRNSPLHF.

CDR3 sequence (DNA): TGTGCCAGCAGGGAGACTAGCCCGGGGGAGACCCAGTACTTC. It specifies CASRETSPGETQYF. J is TRBJ2-5 and V is TRBV11-2; 7 bases fit TRBD2. The CDR3 loop spans 14 amino acids. The V and J ends lost 6 bases and 5 bases, in that order; junction bases with no gene match: 9. Germline V gene data show CDR1 as SGHAT and CDR2 as FQNNGV.

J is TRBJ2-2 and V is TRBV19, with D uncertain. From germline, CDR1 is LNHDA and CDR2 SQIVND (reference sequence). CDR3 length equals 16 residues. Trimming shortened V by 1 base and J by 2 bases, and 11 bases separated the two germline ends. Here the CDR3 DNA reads TGTGCCAGTAGTATAGTTTATTCCGGTAACACCGGGGAGCTGTTTTTT. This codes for CASSIVYSGNTGELFF.

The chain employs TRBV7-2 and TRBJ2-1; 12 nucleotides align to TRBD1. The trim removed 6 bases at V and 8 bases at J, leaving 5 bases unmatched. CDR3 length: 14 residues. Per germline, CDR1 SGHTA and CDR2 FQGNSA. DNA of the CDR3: TGTGCCAGCAGGCGGGACAGGGGGCAGGATGAGCAGTTCTTC. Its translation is CASRRDRGQDEQFF.

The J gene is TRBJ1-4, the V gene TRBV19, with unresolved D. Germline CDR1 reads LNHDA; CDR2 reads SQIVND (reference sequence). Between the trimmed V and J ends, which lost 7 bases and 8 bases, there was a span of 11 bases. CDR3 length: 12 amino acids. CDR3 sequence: CASKSPGEKLFF. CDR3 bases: TGTGCCAGTAAATCTCCCGGGGAAAAACTGTTTTTT.

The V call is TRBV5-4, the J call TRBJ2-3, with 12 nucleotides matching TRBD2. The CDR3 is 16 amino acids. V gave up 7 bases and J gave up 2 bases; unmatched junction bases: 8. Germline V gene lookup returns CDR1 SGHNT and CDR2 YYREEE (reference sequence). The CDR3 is CASHSASGGVTDTQYF. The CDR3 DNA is TGTGCCAGCCACTCGGCTAGCGGGGGGGTCACAGATACGCAGTATTTT.

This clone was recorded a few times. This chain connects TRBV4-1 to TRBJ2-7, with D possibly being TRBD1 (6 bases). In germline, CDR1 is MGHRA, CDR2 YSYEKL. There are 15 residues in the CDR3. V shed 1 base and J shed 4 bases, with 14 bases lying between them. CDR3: CASSQVPGGEYEQYF. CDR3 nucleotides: TGCGCCAGCAGCCAAGTGCCTGGGGGCGAGTACGAGCAGTACTTC.

In nucleotides, the CDR3 is TGTGCCAGCAGCTATTTATCAACAGGGAACACTGAAGCTTTCTTT. It specifies CASSYLSTGNTEAFF. V usage is TRBV7-2 and J usage is TRBJ1-1, with TRBD1 as a possible D gene (5 bases). With 4 bases removed from V and 1 base from J, the gap between germline ends came to 13 bases. CDR3 size: 15 residues. From germline, CDR1 is SGHTA and CDR2 FQGNSA. Full variable domain (outside the CDR3, taken from reference TRBV7-2 and TRBJ1-1): GAGVSQSPSNKVTEKGKDVELRCDPISGHTALYWYRQSLGQGLEFLIYFQGNSAPDKSGLPSDRFSAERTGGSVSTLTIQRTQQEDSAVYLCASSYLSTGNTEAFFGQGTRLTVV.

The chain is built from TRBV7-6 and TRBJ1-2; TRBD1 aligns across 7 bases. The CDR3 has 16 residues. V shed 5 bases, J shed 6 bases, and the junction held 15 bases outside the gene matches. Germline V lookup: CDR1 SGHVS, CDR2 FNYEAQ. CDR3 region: CASSGPGLGGLDGYTF. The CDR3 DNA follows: TGTGCCAGCAGCGGACCAGGTCTAGGGGGCTTAGATGGCTACACCTTC. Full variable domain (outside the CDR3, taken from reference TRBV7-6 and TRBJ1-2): GAGVSQSPRYKVTKRGQDVALRCDPISGHVSLYWYRQALGQGPEFLTYFNYEAQQDKSGLPNDRFSAERPEGSISTLTIQRTEQRDSAMYRCASSGPGLGGLDGYTFGSGTRLTVV.

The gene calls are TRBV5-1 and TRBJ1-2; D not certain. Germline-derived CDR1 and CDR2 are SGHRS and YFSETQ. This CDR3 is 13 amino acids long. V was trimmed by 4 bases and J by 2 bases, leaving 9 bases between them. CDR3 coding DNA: TGCGCCAGCAGCCTGGACGGGAACTATGGCTACACCTTC. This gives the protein CASSLDGNYGYTF.

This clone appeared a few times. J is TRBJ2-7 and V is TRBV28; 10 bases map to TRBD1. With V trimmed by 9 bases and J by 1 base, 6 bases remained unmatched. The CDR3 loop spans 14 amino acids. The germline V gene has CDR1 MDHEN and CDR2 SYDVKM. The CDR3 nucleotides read TGTGCCAGTGAGGGACAGGGGCAATCCTACGAGCAGTACTTC. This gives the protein CASEGQGQSYEQYF.

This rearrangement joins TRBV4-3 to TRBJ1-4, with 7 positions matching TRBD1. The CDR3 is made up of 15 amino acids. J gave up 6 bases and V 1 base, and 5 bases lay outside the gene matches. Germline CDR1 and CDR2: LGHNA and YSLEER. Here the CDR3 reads CASSQVQGPDEKLFF. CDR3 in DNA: TGCGCCAGCAGCCAAGTACAGGGGCCGGATGAAAAACTGTTTTTT.

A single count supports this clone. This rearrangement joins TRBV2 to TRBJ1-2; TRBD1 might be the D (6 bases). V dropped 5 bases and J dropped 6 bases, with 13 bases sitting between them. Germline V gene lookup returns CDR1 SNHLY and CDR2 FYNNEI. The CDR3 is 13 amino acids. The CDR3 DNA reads TGTGCCAGCAGTCTCACAGGGTTAGATGGCTACACCTTC. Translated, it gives CASSLTGLDGYTF.

CDR3 nucleotide sequence: TGCGCCAGCAGCCAAATAGGGGGCGCGGTCACTGAAGCTTTCTTT. Its translation is CASSQIGGAVTEAFF. This chain connects TRBV4-1 to TRBJ1-1; 7 nucleotides agree with TRBD1. Germline CDR1 MGHRA, CDR2 YSYEKL. The trim removed 2 bases at V and 4 bases at J, leaving 7 bases unmatched. The CDR3 consists of 15 residues.

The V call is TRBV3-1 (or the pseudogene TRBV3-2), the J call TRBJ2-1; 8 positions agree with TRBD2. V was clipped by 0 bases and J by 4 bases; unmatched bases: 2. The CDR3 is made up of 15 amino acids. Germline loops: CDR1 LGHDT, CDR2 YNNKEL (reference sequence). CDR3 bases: TGTGCCAGCAGCCAAGAACCGGGGGGGTACAATGAGCAGTTCTTC. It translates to CASSQEPGGYNEQFF.

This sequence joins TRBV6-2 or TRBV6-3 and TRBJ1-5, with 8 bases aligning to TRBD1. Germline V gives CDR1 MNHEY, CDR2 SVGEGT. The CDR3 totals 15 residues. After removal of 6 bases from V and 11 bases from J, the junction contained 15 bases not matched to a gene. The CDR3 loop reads CASSLITGGQSTQHF. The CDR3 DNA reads TGTGCCAGCAGCCTCATTACAGGGGGACAGTCGACCCAGCATTTT.

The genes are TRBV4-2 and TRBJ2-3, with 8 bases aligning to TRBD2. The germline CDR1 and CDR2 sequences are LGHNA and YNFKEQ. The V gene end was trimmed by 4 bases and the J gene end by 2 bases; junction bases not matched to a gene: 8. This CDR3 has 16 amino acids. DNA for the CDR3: TGTGCCAGCAGCCCCCTGATAGCGGGGTACACAGATACGCAGTATTTT. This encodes CASSPLIAGYTDTQYF.

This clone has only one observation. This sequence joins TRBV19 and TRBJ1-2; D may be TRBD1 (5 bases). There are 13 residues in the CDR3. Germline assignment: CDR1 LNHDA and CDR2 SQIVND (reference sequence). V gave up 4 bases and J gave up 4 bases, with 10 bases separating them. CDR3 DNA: TGTGCCAGTAGTACTCCGGGGGTCTATGGCTACACCTTC. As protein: CASSTPGVYGYTF.

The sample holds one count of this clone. The CDR3 nucleotides are TGTGCCAGTAGTTATACATTCGGATTGACAGGCTTGTCGGATACGCAGTATTTT. This encodes CASSYTFGLTGLSDTQYF. The V and J genes are TRBV19 and TRBJ2-3, with TRBD1 as a possible D gene (6 bases). The CDR3 is made up of 18 amino acids. Trimming shortened V by 5 bases and J by 6 bases, and 27 bases separated the two germline ends. Germline CDR1 reads LNHDA; CDR2 reads SQIVND (reference sequence).

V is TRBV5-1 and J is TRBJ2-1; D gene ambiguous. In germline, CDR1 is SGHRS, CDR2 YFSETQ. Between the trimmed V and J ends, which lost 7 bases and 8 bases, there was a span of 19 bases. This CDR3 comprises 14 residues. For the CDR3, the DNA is TGCGCCAGCGCCTCACGCCGGAGTTTGGATGAGCAGTTCTTC. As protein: CASASRRSLDEQFF.

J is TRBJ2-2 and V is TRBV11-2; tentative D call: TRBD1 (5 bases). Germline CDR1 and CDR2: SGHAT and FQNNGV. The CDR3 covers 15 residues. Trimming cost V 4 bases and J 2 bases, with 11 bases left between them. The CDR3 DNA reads TGTGCCAGCAGCTCATCGGACACCAACACCGGGGAGCTGTTTTTT. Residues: CASSSSDTNTGELFF.

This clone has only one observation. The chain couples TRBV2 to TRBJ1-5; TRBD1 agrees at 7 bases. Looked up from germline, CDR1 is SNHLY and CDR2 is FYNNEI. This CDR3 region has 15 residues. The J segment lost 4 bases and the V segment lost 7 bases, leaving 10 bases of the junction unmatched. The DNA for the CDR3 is TGTGCCAGCACTCCCGGGACAGAGAAAAATCAGCCCCAGCATTTT. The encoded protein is CASTPGTEKNQPQHF.